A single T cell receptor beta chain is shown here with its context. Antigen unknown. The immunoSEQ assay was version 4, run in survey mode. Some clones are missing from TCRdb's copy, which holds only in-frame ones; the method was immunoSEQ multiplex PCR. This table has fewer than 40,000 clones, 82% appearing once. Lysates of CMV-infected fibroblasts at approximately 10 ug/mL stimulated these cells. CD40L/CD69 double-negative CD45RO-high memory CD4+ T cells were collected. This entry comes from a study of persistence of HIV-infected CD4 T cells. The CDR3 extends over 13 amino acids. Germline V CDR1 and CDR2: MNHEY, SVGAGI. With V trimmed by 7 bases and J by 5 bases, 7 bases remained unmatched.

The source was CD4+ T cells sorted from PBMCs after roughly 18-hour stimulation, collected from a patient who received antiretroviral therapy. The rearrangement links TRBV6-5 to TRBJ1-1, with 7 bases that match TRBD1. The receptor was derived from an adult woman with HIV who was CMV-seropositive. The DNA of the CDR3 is TGTGCCAGCAACCAACAGGGGATAACTGAAGCTTTCTTT. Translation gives CASNQQGITEAFF.